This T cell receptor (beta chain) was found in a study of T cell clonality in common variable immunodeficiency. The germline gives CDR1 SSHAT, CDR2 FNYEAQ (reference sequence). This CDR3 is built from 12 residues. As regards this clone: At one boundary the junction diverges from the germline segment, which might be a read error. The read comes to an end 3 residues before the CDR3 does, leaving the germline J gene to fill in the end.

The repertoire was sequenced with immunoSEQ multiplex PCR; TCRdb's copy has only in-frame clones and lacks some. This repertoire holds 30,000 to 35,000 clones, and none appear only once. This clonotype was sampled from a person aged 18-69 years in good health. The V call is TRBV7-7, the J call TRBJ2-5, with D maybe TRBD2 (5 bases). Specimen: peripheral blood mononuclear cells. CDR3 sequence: CASSREGDTQYF. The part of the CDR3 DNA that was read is TGTGCTAGCAGCCGAGAGGGCGATACC.